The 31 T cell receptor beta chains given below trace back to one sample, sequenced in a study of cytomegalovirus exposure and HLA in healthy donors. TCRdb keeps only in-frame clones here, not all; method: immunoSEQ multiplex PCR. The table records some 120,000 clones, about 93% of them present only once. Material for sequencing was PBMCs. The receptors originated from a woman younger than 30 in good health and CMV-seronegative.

The CDR3 coding sequence is TGTGCCAGCAGCTTAAATCCGGGACAGGGGTACATTCAGTACTTC. As protein: CASSLNPGQGYIQYF. J is TRBJ2-4 and V is TRBV11-2, with 10 positions matching TRBD1. The CDR3 runs 15 residues. The V and J ends lost 2 bases and 8 bases, in that order; junction bases with no gene match: 6. Germline lookup yields CDR1 SGHAT and CDR2 FQNNGV.

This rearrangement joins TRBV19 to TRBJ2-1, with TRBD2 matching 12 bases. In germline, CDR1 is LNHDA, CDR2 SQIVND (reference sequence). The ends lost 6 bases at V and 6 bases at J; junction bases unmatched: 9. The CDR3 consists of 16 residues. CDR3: CASRPKTSGGSNEQFF. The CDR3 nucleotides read TGTGCCAGTAGGCCAAAGACTAGCGGGGGCTCCAATGAGCAGTTCTTC.

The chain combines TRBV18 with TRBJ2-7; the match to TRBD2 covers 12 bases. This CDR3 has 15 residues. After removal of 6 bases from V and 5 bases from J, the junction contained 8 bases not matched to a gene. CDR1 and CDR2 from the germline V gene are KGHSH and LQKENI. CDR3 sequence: CASSPTSGGLHEQYF. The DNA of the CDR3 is TGTGCCAGCTCGCCTACTAGCGGGGGGCTTCACGAGCAGTACTTC.

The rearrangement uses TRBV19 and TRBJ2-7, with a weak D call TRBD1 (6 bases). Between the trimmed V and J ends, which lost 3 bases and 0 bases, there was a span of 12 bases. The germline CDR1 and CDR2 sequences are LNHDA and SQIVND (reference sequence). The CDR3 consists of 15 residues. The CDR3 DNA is TGTGCCAGTAGTATGGACAGCCAGACCTCCTACGAGCAGTACTTC. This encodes CASSMDSQTSYEQYF.

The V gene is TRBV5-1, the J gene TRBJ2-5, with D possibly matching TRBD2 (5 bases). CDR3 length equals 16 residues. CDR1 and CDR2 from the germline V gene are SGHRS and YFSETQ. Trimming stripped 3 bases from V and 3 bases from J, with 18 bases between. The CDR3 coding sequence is TGCGCCAGCAGCTCCGGAGGCGGCCACCAAAAAGAGACCCAGTACTTC. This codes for CASSSGGGHQKETQYF. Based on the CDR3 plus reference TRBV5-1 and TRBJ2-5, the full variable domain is KAGVTQTPRYLIKTRGQQVTLSCSPISGHRSVSWYQQTPGQGLQFLFEYFSETQRNKGNFPGRFSGRQFSNSRSEMNVSTLELGDSALYLCASSSGGGHQKETQYFGPGTRLLVL.

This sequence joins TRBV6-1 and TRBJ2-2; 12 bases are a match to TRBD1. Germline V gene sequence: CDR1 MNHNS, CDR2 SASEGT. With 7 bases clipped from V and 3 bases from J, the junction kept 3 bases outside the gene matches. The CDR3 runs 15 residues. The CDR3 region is CASMRDRGHTGELFF. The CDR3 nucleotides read TGTGCCAGCATGAGGGACAGGGGGCACACCGGGGAGCTGTTTTTT.

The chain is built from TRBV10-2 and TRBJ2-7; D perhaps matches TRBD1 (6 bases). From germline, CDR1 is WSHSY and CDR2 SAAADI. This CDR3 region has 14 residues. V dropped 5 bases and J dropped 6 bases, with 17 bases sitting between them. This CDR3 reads CASSLTGHDGEQYF. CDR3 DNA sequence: TGCGCCAGCAGTCTCACAGGGCACGATGGCGAGCAGTACTTC.

The CDR3 reads CASSSGRGPGADTQYF. The CDR3 DNA reads TGTGCCAGCAGCTCCGGACGTGGCCCAGGGGCAGATACGCAGTATTTT. The gene calls are TRBV7-3 and TRBJ2-3; D is perhaps TRBD1 (6 bases). This CDR3 has 16 amino acids. Germline loops: CDR1 SGHTA, CDR2 FQGTGA. The V and J ends lost 4 bases and 4 bases respectively, with 18 bases between them.

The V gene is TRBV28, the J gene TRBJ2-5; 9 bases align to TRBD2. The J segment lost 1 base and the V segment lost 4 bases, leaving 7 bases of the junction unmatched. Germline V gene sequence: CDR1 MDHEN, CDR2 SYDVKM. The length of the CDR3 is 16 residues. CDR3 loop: CASSSTRLAAQETQYF. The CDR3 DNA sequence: TGTGCCAGCAGTTCCACTCGACTAGCGGCCCAAGAGACCCAGTACTTC. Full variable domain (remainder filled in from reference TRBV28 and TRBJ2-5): DVKVTQSSRYLVKRTGEKVFLECVQDMDHENMFWYRQDPGLGLRLIYFSYDVKMKEKGDIPEGYSVSREKKERFSLILESASTNQTSMYLCASSSTRLAAQETQYFGPGTRLLVL.

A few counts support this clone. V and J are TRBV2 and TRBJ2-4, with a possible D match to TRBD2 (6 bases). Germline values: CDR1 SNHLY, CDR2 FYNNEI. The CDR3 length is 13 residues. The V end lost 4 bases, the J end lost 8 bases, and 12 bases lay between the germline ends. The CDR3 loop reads CASSGGGVDIQYF. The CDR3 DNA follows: TGTGCCAGCAGTGGTGGAGGGGTGGACATTCAGTACTTC.

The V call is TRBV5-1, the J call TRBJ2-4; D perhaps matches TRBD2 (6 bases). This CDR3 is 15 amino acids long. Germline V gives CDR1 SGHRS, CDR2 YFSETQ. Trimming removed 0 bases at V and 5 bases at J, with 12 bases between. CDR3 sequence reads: CASSLESGAQNIQYF. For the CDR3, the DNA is TGCGCCAGCAGCTTGGAGTCGGGAGCTCAAAACATTCAGTACTTC.

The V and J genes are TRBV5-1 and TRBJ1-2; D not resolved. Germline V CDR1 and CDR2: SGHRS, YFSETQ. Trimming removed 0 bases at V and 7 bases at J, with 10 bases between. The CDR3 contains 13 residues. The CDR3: CASSLAKDFGYTF. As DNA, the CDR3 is TGCGCCAGCAGCTTGGCCAAGGACTTTGGCTACACCTTC.

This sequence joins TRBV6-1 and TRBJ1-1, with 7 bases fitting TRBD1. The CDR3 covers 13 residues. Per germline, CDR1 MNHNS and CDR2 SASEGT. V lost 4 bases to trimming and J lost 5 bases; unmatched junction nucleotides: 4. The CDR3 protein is CASSGGQKTEAFF. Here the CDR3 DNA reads TGTGCCAGCAGTGGGGGACAGAAAACTGAAGCTTTCTTT.

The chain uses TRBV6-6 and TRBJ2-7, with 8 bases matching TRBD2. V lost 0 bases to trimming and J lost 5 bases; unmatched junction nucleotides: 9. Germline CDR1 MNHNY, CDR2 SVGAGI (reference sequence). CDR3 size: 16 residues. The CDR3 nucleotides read TGTGCCAGCAGTTACTCTTCTCCGGGAGGGTTTGACGAGCAGTACTTC. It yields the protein CASSYSSPGGFDEQYF.

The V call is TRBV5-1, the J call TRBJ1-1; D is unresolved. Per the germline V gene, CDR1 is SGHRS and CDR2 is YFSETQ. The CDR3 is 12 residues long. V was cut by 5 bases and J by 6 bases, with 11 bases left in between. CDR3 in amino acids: CASREDQAEAFF. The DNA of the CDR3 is TGCGCCAGCAGGGAGGACCAGGCTGAAGCTTTCTTT.

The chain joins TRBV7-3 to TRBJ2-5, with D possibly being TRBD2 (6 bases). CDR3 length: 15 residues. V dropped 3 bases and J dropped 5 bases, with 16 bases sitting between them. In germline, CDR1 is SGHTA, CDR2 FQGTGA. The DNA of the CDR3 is TGTGCCAGCAGCTTTTCTACGGGAGTCGGCGAGACCCAGTACTTC. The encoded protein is CASSFSTGVGETQYF.

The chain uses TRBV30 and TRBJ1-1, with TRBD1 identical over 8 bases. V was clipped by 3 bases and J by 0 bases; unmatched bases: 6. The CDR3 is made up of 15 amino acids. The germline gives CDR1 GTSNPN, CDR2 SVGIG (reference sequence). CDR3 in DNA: TGTGCCTGGAGCCCGGGGGACAGGATGAACACTGAAGCTTTCTTT. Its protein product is CAWSPGDRMNTEAFF.

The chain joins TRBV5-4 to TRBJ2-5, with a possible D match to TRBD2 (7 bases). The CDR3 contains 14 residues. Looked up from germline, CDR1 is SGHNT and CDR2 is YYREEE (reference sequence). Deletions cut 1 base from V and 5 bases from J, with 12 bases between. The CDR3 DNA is TGTGCCAGCAGCTTGTCGGGGGGCGAGGAGACCCAGTACTTC. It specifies CASSLSGGEETQYF.

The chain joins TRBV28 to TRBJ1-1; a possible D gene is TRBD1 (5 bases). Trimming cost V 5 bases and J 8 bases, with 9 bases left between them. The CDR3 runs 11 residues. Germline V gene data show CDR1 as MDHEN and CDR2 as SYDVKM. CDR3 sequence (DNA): TGTGCCAGCAGTAACCCAGGGGAAGCTTTCTTT. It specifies CASSNPGEAFF.

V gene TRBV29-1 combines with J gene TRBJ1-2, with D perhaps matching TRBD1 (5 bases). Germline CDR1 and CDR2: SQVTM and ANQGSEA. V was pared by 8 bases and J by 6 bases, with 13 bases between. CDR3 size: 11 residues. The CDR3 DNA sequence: TGCAGCTTCAGCGGGGGTCATGGCTACACCTTC. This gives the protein CSFSGGHGYTF.

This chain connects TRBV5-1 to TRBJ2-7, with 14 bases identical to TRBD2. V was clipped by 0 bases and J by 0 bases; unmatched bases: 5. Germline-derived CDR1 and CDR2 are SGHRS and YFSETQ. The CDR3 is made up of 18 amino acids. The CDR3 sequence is CASSLAGTSGGSSYEQYF. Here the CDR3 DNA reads TGCGCCAGCAGCTTGGCGGGGACTAGCGGGGGATCCTCCTACGAGCAGTACTTC.

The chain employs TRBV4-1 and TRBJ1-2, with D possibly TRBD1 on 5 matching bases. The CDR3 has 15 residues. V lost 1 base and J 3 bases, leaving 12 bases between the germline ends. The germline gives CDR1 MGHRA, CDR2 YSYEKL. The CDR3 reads CASSQVRGLDYGYTF. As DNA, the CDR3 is TGCGCCAGCAGCCAAGTCCGGGGGTTGGACTATGGCTACACCTTC.

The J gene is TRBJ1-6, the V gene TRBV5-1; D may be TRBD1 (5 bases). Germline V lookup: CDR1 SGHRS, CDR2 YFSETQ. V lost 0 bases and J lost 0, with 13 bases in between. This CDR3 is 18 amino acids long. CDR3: CASSLVGVGGSYNSPLHF. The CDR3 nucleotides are TGCGCCAGCAGCTTGGTGGGGGTCGGGGGCTCCTATAATTCACCCCTCCACTTT.

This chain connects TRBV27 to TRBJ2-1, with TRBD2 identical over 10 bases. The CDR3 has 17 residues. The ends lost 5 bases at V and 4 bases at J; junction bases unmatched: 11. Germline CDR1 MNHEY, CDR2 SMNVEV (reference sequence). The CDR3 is CASSEGTSAAFYNEQFF. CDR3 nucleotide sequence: TGTGCCAGCAGTGAGGGGACTAGCGCTGCCTTTTACAATGAGCAGTTCTTC.

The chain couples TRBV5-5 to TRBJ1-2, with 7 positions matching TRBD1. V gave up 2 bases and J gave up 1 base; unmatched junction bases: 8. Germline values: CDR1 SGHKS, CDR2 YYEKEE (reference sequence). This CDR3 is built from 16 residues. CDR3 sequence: CASSFRTGTINYGYTF. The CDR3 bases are TGTGCCAGCAGCTTTAGGACAGGAACGATTAACTATGGCTACACCTTC.

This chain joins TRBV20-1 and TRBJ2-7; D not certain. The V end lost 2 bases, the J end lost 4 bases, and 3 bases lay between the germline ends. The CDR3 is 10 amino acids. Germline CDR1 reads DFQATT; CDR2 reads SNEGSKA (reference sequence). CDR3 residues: CSARQYEQYF. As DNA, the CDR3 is TGCAGTGCTAGACAGTACGAGCAGTACTTC.

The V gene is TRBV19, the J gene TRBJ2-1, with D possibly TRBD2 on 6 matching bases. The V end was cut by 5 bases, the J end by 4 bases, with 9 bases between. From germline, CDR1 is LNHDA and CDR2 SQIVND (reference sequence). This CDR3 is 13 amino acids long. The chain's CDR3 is CASSRGLYNEQFF. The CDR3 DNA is TGTGCCAGTAGTCGGGGACTTTACAATGAGCAGTTCTTC.

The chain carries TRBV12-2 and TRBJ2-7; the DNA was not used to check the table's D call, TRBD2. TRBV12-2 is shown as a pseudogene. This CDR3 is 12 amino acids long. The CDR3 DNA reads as TGTGCAAGTCGCTTAACGGGGGGCGAGCAGTACTTC. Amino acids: CASRLTGGEQYF.

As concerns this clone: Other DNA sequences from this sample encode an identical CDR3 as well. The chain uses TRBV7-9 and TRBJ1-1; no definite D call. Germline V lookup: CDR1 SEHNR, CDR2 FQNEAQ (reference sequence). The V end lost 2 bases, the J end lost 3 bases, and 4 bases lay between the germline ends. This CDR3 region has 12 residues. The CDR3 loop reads CASSLSDTEAFF. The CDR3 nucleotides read TGTGCCAGCAGCTTATCAGACACTGAAGCTTTCTTT.

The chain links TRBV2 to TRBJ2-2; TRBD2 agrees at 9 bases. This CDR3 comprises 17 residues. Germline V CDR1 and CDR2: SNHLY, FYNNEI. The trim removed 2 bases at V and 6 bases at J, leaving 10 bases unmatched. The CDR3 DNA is TGTGCCAGCAGTGAATTAGCGGGAGAAACCAACCCCGGGGAGCTGTTTTTT. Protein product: CASSELAGETNPGELFF.

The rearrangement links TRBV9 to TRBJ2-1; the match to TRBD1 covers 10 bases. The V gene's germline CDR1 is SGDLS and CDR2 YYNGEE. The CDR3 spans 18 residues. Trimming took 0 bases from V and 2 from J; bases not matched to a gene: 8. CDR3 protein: CASSVEGRGTGAYNEQFF. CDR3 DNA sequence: TGTGCCAGCAGCGTAGAGGGTAGGGGGACAGGGGCCTACAATGAGCAGTTCTTC.